The 18 T cell receptor beta chains listed next were all sequenced from one sample in a study of CD8+ T cells in alopecia areata. RNA was extracted and reverse transcribed into cDNA as the sequencing template. The assay was immunoSEQ multiplex PCR, and TCRdb's table has in-frame clones only and misses some. The sample shows under 350,000 clones, more than 45% of them seen only once. Treatment noted: oral pan-JAK inhibitor, 5-10 mg twice daily. The sample here was CD4+ T cells sorted from blood, taken at week 24, from a patient treated with tofacitinib. The receptors were sampled from a human donor with alopecia areata.

The CDR3 coding sequence is TGTGCCAGCACCCCAAGGGCGGTGGGGGGACCCAACACCGGGGAGCTGTTTTTT. It codes for CASTPRAVGGPNTGELFF. The V gene is TRBV28, the J gene TRBJ2-2, with D maybe TRBD2 (6 bases). V was shortened by 7 bases and J by 2 bases, with 23 bases between the two germline ends. Germline loops: CDR1 MDHEN, CDR2 SYDVKM. The CDR3 loop spans 18 amino acids.

The chain is built from TRBV27 and TRBJ2-5; 11 bases map to TRBD1. Germline V gives CDR1 MNHEY, CDR2 SMNVEV (reference sequence). CDR3 size: 16 residues. Losses at the gene ends were 5 bases for V and 4 bases for J; bases not matched to a gene: 9. The CDR3 DNA reads TGTGCCAGCAGTCCGCGGACAGGGGGCTGGGGAGAGACCCAGTACTTC. Translating gives CASSPRTGGWGETQYF.

The chain uses TRBV6-6 and TRBJ2-2, with a tentative D call TRBD2 (6 bases). This CDR3 region has 11 residues. Looked up from germline, CDR1 is MNHNY and CDR2 is SVGAGI (reference sequence). The V and J ends lost 2 bases and 13 bases respectively, with 8 bases between them. CDR3 sequence (DNA): TGTGCCAGCAGTTACGAGGAGGGGCTGTTTTTT. It yields the protein CASSYEEGLFF.

The chain has TRBV6-1 and TRBJ2-2; perhaps TRBD2 as D (5 bases). Trimming stripped 3 bases from V and 3 bases from J, with 11 bases between. Looked up from germline, CDR1 is MNHNS and CDR2 is SASEGT. The CDR3 covers 15 residues. CDR3: CASSEVLGDTGELFF. The CDR3 DNA sequence: TGTGCCAGCAGTGAGGTATTGGGAGACACCGGGGAGCTGTTTTTT.

V and J are TRBV5-1 and TRBJ2-7; D gene uncertain. Trimming took off 0 bases at V and 7 bases at J, with 8 bases between the two ends. Germline lookup yields CDR1 SGHRS and CDR2 YFSETQ. This CDR3 comprises 12 residues. The DNA for the CDR3 is TGCGCCAGCAGCTTGGGAGTGGGGGAGCAGTACTTC. Encoded protein: CASSLGVGEQYF.

The CDR3 loop reads CASSPTQGSYEQYF. The CDR3 nucleotides read TGTGCCAGCTCACCCACGCAGGGATCCTACGAGCAGTACTTC. The chain employs TRBV18 and TRBJ2-7, with a weak D call TRBD1 (5 bases). The CDR3 spans 14 residues. Trimming removed 3 bases at V and 1 base at J, with 10 bases between. In germline, CDR1 is KGHSH, CDR2 LQKENI.

The chain joins TRBV28 to TRBJ2-5, with 10 bases that match TRBD2. The germline V gene has CDR1 MDHEN and CDR2 SYDVKM. There are 15 residues in the CDR3. Trimming cost V 3 bases and J 1 base; bases outside gene matches: 2. In nucleotides, the CDR3 is TGTGCCAGCAGTTTCCAGCGGGGGGGCCAAGAGACCCAGTACTTC. Its translation is CASSFQRGGQETQYF.

In DNA, the CDR3 is TGTGCCAGCAGCCCTCGCGCAGGCGCAAACATTCAGTACTTC. Its translation: CASSPRAGANIQYF. This rearrangement joins TRBV9 to TRBJ2-4; no reliable D call. This CDR3 region has 14 residues. The germline V gene encodes CDR1 SGDLS and CDR2 YYNGEE. Trimming removed 4 bases at V and 6 bases at J, with 14 bases between.

The rearrangement links TRBV9 to TRBJ2-2, with D possibly being TRBD1 or TRBD2 (5 bases each). Germline CDR1 SGDLS, CDR2 YYNGEE. This CDR3 is 20 amino acids long. Trimming removed 0 bases at V and 10 bases at J, with 31 bases between. The CDR3 sequence: CASSVASGIWDAMAPPELFF. CDR3 DNA sequence: TGTGCCAGCAGCGTAGCTTCGGGGATTTGGGACGCCATGGCCCCCCCGGAGCTGTTTTTT.

The chain joins TRBV14 to TRBJ2-5; 8 nucleotides line up with TRBD2. This CDR3 contains 16 residues. Germline CDR1 SGHDN, CDR2 FVKESK. V lost 0 bases and J lost 5; bases outside the gene matches: 8. CDR3 in amino acids: CASSQEPRGGRETQYF. CDR3 DNA sequence: TGTGCCAGCAGCCAAGAGCCCCGGGGGGGCCGGGAGACCCAGTACTTC.

A few counts support this clone. In the same sample, other DNA sequences code for this CDR3. This chain links TRBV10-3 with TRBJ2-3; TRBD1 matches 10 bases. Germline V CDR1 and CDR2: ENHRY, SYGVKD. The CDR3 spans 15 residues. The ends lost 3 bases at V and 4 bases at J; junction bases unmatched: 4. The CDR3 bases are TGTGCCATCAGTGAAGGGGACAGGGGTGCAGATACGCAGTATTTT. This translates into CAISEGDRGADTQYF.

This chain joins TRBV30 and TRBJ1-2; no clear D gene. V gave up 6 bases and J gave up 6 bases, with 14 bases separating them. The CDR3 spans 12 residues. Germline V gene lookup returns CDR1 GTSNPN and CDR2 SVGIG (reference sequence). Written as DNA, the CDR3 is TGTGCCTGCCCAAAACGGGGAAATGGCTACACCTTC. Translated: CACPKRGNGYTF.

The chain links TRBV2 to TRBJ1-1; TRBD1 matches at 11 bases. The trim removed 6 bases at V and 3 bases at J, leaving 18 bases unmatched. The CDR3 covers 19 residues. Germline CDR1 is SNHLY and CDR2 is FYNNEI. CDR3 nucleotide sequence: TGTGCCAGCAGACCGAGAAACCGGGACAGGGGGGAAACCTACACTGAAGCTTTCTTT. It specifies CASRPRNRDRGETYTEAFF.

The genes are TRBV6-1 and TRBJ1-5, with D possibly TRBD1 on 5 matching bases. The V gene's germline CDR1 is MNHNS and CDR2 SASEGT. The CDR3 loop spans 13 amino acids. Trimming took off 6 bases at V and 4 bases at J, with 10 bases between the two ends. The CDR3 reads CASSTGWNQPQHF. The CDR3 DNA is TGTGCCAGCAGCACAGGCTGGAATCAGCCCCAGCATTTT.

The V gene is TRBV7-2, the J gene TRBJ1-6, with 8 bases lining up with TRBD1. V lost 1 base, J lost 9 bases, and 8 bases stayed unmatched. Germline assignment: CDR1 SGHTA and CDR2 FQGNSA. This CDR3 spans 16 amino acids. This chain's CDR3 is CASSLVDRGTGSPLHF. The CDR3 DNA reads as TGTGCCAGCAGCTTAGTAGACAGGGGAACGGGTTCACCCCTCCACTTT. Using reference TRBV7-2 and TRBJ1-6 for the parts outside the CDR3, the full variable domain is GAGVSQSPSNKVTEKGKDVELRCDPISGHTALYWYRQSLGQGLEFLIYFQGNSAPDKSGLPSDRFSAERTGGSVSTLTIQRTQQEDSAVYLCASSLVDRGTGSPLHFGNGTRLTVT.

This clone has a handful of counts. The genes are TRBV4-1 and TRBJ1-1; D possibly corresponds to TRBD1 (6 bases). CDR3 length: 15 residues. Between the trimmed V and J ends, which lost 2 bases and 6 bases, there was a span of 16 bases. Germline lookup yields CDR1 MGHRA and CDR2 YSYEKL. This chain's CDR3 is CASSQLTGRGAEAFF. The DNA of the CDR3 is TGCGCCAGCAGCCAATTAACAGGGAGGGGAGCTGAAGCTTTCTTT.

The genes are TRBV4-2 and TRBJ1-5; D gene unclear. This CDR3 contains 13 residues. V lost 2 bases and J 3 bases, leaving 5 bases between the germline ends. CDR1 is LGHNA and CDR2 is YNFKEQ in the germline V gene. CDR3 nucleotides: TGTGCCAGCAGCCAACCAAACAATCAGCCCCAGCATTTT. Translating gives CASSQPNNQPQHF.

This clone was counted a few times. The chain uses TRBV28 and TRBJ1-2; a weak D match, TRBD1 (5 bases). CDR3 length equals 12 residues. CDR1 and CDR2 from the germline V gene are MDHEN and SYDVKM. V gave up 8 bases and J gave up 4 bases, with 11 bases separating them. The CDR3 DNA is TGTGCCAGCGCCACCGGGACCTATGGCTACACCTTC. This codes for CASATGTYGYTF.